This entry lists 25 T cell receptor beta chains sequenced from one sample in a study of blood T cell repertoires in COVID-19. TCRdb keeps only in-frame clones here, not all; method: immunoSEQ multiplex PCR. The sample has some 100,000 clones, around nine tenths seen once. The source material was peripheral blood. These TCRs come from a man in his fifties with acute or convalescent COVID-19.

This clone was found once. The genes are TRBV13 and TRBJ1-3; D is unclear. The germline gives CDR1 PRHDT, CDR2 FYEKMQ (reference sequence). With 6 bases removed from V and 0 bases from J, the gap between germline ends came to 12 bases. The CDR3 length is 15 residues. This CDR3 is CASRSPRSSGNTIYF. The CDR3 DNA is TGTGCCAGCAGATCCCCCAGAAGCTCTGGAAACACCATATATTTT.

This chain's CDR3 is CASSPTPGTGAFYEQYF. The CDR3 DNA reads as TGTGCCAGCTCACCAACACCGGGGACAGGGGCATTCTACGAGCAGTACTTC. This chain connects TRBV18 to TRBJ2-7, with TRBD1 matching over 10 bases. Germline CDR1 reads KGHSH; CDR2 reads LQKENI. This CDR3 contains 17 residues. V trimming: 2 bases; J trimming: 3 bases; junction bases outside the gene matches: 10. The complete variable domain, with remaining parts taken from reference TRBV18 and TRBJ2-7, reads NAGVMQNPRHLVRRRGQEARLRCSPMKGHSHVYWYRQLPEEGLKFMVYLQKENIIDESGMPKERFSAEFPKEGPSILRIQQVVRGDSAAYFCASSPTPGTGAFYEQYFGPGTRLTVT.

This chain uses TRBV6-5 with TRBJ2-1; 7 positions agree with TRBD2. This CDR3 has 16 amino acids. The V segment lost 0 bases and the J segment 0 bases; nucleotides outside the gene matches: 2. Germline-derived CDR1 and CDR2 are MNHEY and SVGAGI. CDR3 in DNA: TGTGCCAGCAGTTACTCGGGAGGGAGCTCCTACAATGAGCAGTTCTTC. Amino acids: CASSYSGGSSYNEQFF.

This clone has a handful of counts. The chain couples TRBV25-1 to TRBJ1-2; 9 bases fit TRBD1. Germline V gene sequence: CDR1 MGHDK, CDR2 SYGVNS. The CDR3 consists of 17 residues. Unmatched junction bases numbered 7, after V lost 0 bases and J lost 2 bases. CDR3 sequence (DNA): TGTGCCAGCAGTGAATATTTCCCCGGACAGGGGAACTATGGCTACACCTTC. As protein: CASSEYFPGQGNYGYTF.

This chain connects TRBV4-2 to TRBJ1-6; possibly TRBD1 for D (5 bases). The germline V gene encodes CDR1 LGHNA and CDR2 YNFKEQ. This CDR3 region has 18 residues. V was cut by 1 base and J by 0 bases, with 13 bases left in between. In nucleotides, the CDR3 is TGTGCCAGCAGCCAAGTAGACAGTCAGAGCTCCTATAATTCACCCCTCCACTTT. It translates to CASSQVDSQSSYNSPLHF.

The rearrangement joins TRBV11-3 to TRBJ1-1; D is undetermined. Trimming took 5 bases from V and 0 from J, leaving 13 bases between them. The CDR3 sequence is 15 residues long. Germline V gene lookup returns CDR1 SGHNT and CDR2 YENEEA. CDR3 protein: CASSLANNLNTEAFF. The CDR3 DNA reads as TGTGCCAGCAGCCTCGCCAACAATCTGAACACTGAAGCTTTCTTT.

The genes are TRBV5-1 and TRBJ1-3, with D maybe TRBD1 (6 bases). The CDR3 consists of 16 residues. Germline V gives CDR1 SGHRS, CDR2 YFSETQ. Trimming removed 0 bases at V and 4 bases at J, with 14 bases between. In DNA, the CDR3 is TGCGCCAGCAGCTTGGCTACAGGGTCCTCCGGAAACACCATATATTTT. Translation: CASSLATGSSGNTIYF.

The rearrangement uses TRBV2 and TRBJ2-3, with 7 bases that match TRBD1. The V and J ends lost 3 bases and 8 bases, in that order; junction bases with no gene match: 8. The germline V gene encodes CDR1 SNHLY and CDR2 FYNNEI. The CDR3 is made up of 14 amino acids. As DNA, the CDR3 is TGTGCCAGCAGTGAGGAGACAGGGCGTGGTACGCAGTATTTT. As protein: CASSEETGRGTQYF.

The J gene is TRBJ1-4, the V gene TRBV28; no firm D call. V was clipped by 7 bases and J by 10 bases, with 7 bases between them. CDR1 MDHEN and CDR2 SYDVKM come from the germline V gene. The CDR3 loop spans 10 amino acids. CDR3 DNA: TGTGCCAGCAAATCCGGAAAACTGTTTTTT. It codes for CASKSGKLFF.

The rearrangement uses TRBV4-2 and TRBJ2-1, with TRBD2 matching over 7 bases. The CDR3 extends over 16 amino acids. In germline, CDR1 is LGHNA, CDR2 YNFKEQ. J gave up 8 bases and V 0 bases, and 10 bases lay outside the gene matches. CDR3 nucleotides: TGTGCCAGCAGCCAAGAAGTCGGGAGCCGGGGGGATGAGCAGTTCTTC. The encoded protein is CASSQEVGSRGDEQFF.

This clone was detected only a few times. The V and J genes are TRBV14 and TRBJ2-7; the match to TRBD1 covers 9 bases. This CDR3 spans 15 amino acids. With 4 bases clipped from V and 1 base from J, the junction kept 5 bases outside the gene matches. Germline V gene lookup returns CDR1 SGHDN and CDR2 FVKESK. The CDR3 nucleotides are TGTGCCAGCAGCCTCTTAGGACAGGGGTCCTACGAGCAGTACTTC. Amino acid sequence: CASSLLGQGSYEQYF. Looking up the rest from reference TRBV14 and TRBJ2-7 gives the full variable domain: EAGVTQFPSHSVIEKGQTVTLRCDPISGHDNLYWYRRVMGKEIKFLLHFVKESKQDESGMPNNRFLAERTGGTYSTLKVQPAELEDSGVYFCASSLLGQGSYEQYFGPGTRLTVT.

V gene TRBV9 combines with J gene TRBJ2-1; 8 positions agree with TRBD2. This CDR3 comprises 16 residues. The V segment lost 1 base and the J segment 8 bases; nucleotides outside the gene matches: 11. The germline V gene encodes CDR1 SGDLS and CDR2 YYNGEE. The CDR3 bases are TGTGCCAGCAGCGTATCATCCGGGACTAGGATCGATGAGCAGTTCTTC. It specifies CASSVSSGTRIDEQFF.

This clone was detected a few times. Written as DNA, the CDR3 is TGTGCCAGCAGCTTAGGGGGGCCTGAAATCCTCCAGACCCAGTACTTC. As protein: CASSLGGPEILQTQYF. V gene TRBV11-2 combines with J gene TRBJ2-5, with a weak D call TRBD1 (6 bases). V lost 1 base to trimming and J lost 6 bases, with 18 bases between them. CDR1 and CDR2 from the germline V gene are SGHAT and FQNNGV. The CDR3 covers 16 residues.

The chain couples TRBV5-6 to TRBJ1-1; TRBD1 matches at 8 bases. The V gene's germline CDR1 is SGHDT and CDR2 YYEEEE. The length of the CDR3 is 14 residues. V lost 0 bases, J lost 5 bases, and 3 bases stayed unmatched. The CDR3 loop is CASSLGTGRTEAFF. The CDR3 DNA sequence: TGTGCCAGCAGCTTGGGGACAGGGAGGACTGAAGCTTTCTTT.

This rearrangement joins TRBV7-3 to TRBJ1-1, with TRBD1 identical over 8 bases. CDR3 length equals 15 residues. The junction had 6 bases not matched to a gene; V was cut back by 5 bases and J by 1 base. Germline V gene sequence: CDR1 SGHTA, CDR2 FQGTGA. This chain's CDR3 is CASSPLGTGNTEAFF. The CDR3 DNA is TGTGCCAGCAGCCCCCTTGGGACAGGGAACACTGAAGCTTTCTTT.

The V call is TRBV2, the J call TRBJ2-2; TRBD1 matches 8 bases. The CDR3 spans 15 residues. V trimming: 7 bases; J trimming: 6 bases; junction bases outside the gene matches: 10. Per germline, CDR1 SNHLY and CDR2 FYNNEI. The DNA of the CDR3 is TGTGCCAGCACCATAAATCCAGGGGGCCCCGGGGAGCTGTTTTTT. Amino acid sequence: CASTINPGGPGELFF.

The chain joins TRBV19 to TRBJ2-3; D unresolved. CDR3 length equals 11 residues. From germline, CDR1 is LNHDA and CDR2 SQIVND (reference sequence). The V and J ends lost 6 bases and 6 bases respectively, with 7 bases between them. CDR3 DNA: TGTGCCAGTAGCTCCCGGGATACGCAGTATTTT. Encoded protein: CASSSRDTQYF. The full variable domain, with the rest looked up from reference TRBV19 and TRBJ2-3, is DGGITQSPKYLFRKEGQNVTLSCEQNLNHDAMYWYRQDPGQGLRLIYYSQIVNDFQKGDIAEGYSVSREKKESFPLTVTSAQKNPTAFYLCASSSRDTQYFGPGTRLTVL.

This sequence joins TRBV29-1 and TRBJ2-2; weak D call: TRBD1 (5 bases). The germline V and J ends were trimmed by 5 bases and 1 base, with 11 bases remaining between them. This CDR3 has 14 residues. CDR1 SQVTM and CDR2 ANQGSEA come from the germline V gene. CDR3 loop: CSVLGDMNTGELFF. The CDR3 nucleotides read TGCAGCGTTCTAGGGGATATGAACACCGGGGAGCTGTTTTTT.

The gene calls are TRBV9 and TRBJ1-4; D might be TRBD1 (5 bases). V lost 4 bases and J 8 bases, leaving 15 bases between the germline ends. The CDR3 is 14 amino acids. Germline CDR1 and CDR2: SGDLS and YYNGEE. DNA of the CDR3: TGTGCCAGCAGCAGGGGAGGGGATAGGGAAAAACTGTTTTTT. Translating it yields CASSRGGDREKLFF.

The V gene is TRBV6-1, the J gene TRBJ2-7, with D uncertain. The germline CDR1 and CDR2 sequences are MNHNS and SASEGT. This CDR3 is built from 16 residues. Deletions cut 4 bases from V and 0 bases from J, with 16 bases between. CDR3 sequence (DNA): TGTGCCAGCAGTGGCCAGGCGTTGGTTCCCTCCTACGAGCAGTACTTC. Residues: CASSGQALVPSYEQYF.

This clone turned up a few times. V is TRBV18 and J is TRBJ1-1; 7 bases align to TRBD1. The germline gives CDR1 KGHSH, CDR2 LQKENI. CDR3 length equals 13 residues. Trimming cost V 3 bases and J 7 bases; bases outside gene matches: 5. The CDR3 here is CASSPFRDSEAFF. The CDR3 nucleotides read TGTGCCAGCTCACCGTTCCGGGACAGTGAAGCTTTCTTT.

The chain carries TRBV4-1 and TRBJ2-7; a possible D gene is TRBD1 (6 bases). Germline-derived CDR1 and CDR2 are MGHRA and YSYEKL. The CDR3 has 15 residues. V lost 1 base to trimming and J lost 2 bases, with 12 bases between them. The CDR3 loop is CASSQVQGRPYEQYF. The CDR3, as DNA: TGCGCCAGCAGCCAAGTTCAGGGGCGTCCCTACGAGCAGTACTTC.

The rearrangement links TRBV7-9 to TRBJ2-7, with 12 positions matching TRBD2. Trimming at V came to 5 bases and at J to 2 bases, leaving 13 bases not matched to a gene. The CDR3 is 18 residues long. Germline V lookup: CDR1 SEHNR, CDR2 FQNEAQ (reference sequence). This chain's CDR3 is CASSRGSSGRAEAYEQYF. The CDR3 DNA follows: TGTGCCAGCAGCCGGGGTTCTAGCGGGAGGGCCGAGGCCTACGAGCAGTACTTC.

This chain connects TRBV7-9 to TRBJ1-1; D may be TRBD1 (5 bases). Germline CDR1 SEHNR, CDR2 FQNEAQ (reference sequence). The CDR3 is made up of 19 amino acids. V lost 2 bases to trimming and J lost 0 bases, with 22 bases between them. The CDR3 region is CASSLLGRAVLRLNTEAFF. CDR3 DNA sequence: TGTGCCAGCAGCTTACTCGGCAGGGCGGTTTTAAGACTGAACACTGAAGCTTTCTTT.

The chain has TRBV18 and TRBJ1-1; 8 nucleotides match TRBD1. V was clipped by 3 bases and J by 4 bases; unmatched bases: 10. Germline CDR1 is KGHSH and CDR2 is LQKENI. The CDR3 has 16 amino acids. Here the CDR3 DNA reads TGTGCCAGCTCACCGATGTCCCAGGGGGCGAGCACTGAAGCTTTCTTT. Translating it yields CASSPMSQGASTEAFF.